This TCR beta chain was obtained from a study of T cells in Graves' hyperthyroidism and ophthalmopathy. Findings and limits, study-wide: A median about 6 months before onset, the model predicted ophthalmopathy. The majority of expanded thyroid clonotypes above 0.001 also appeared in blood.

Looked up from germline, CDR1 is SGHAT and CDR2 is FQNNGV. The CDR3 sequence is 12 residues long. On this clonotype: Its antigen is not identified.

Amplified regions were TCR beta CDR3 sequences from RNA transcripts. Researchers ran a first-round RT-PCR on the TCR CDR3 using the HTBI primer set. TCRdb processed the multiplex PCR reads anew with MiXCR; each CDR3 protein has one entry. The sample has around 700,000 distinct CDR3 sequences, just over 35% seen once. The genes are TRBV11-2 and TRBJ1-2, with 8 bases identical to TRBD1. The source is a woman in her thirties or forties with Graves' hyperthyroidism. What was sequenced was blood. The CDR3 coding sequence is TGTGCAGACAGGGGTTTGAACTATGGCTACACCTTC. Protein: CADRGLNYGYTF.